The next 21 T cell receptor beta chains were all read from a single sample in a study of patients and donors after allogeneic stem cell transplantation. TCRdb re-called the RT-PCR reads with MiXCR, one entry per CDR3 protein. In the table there are 390,000 or so distinct CDR3 sequences, 16% of which are singletons. The source material was blood, either unsorted or a sorted T cell fraction (not recorded which). The receptors shown here come from a human donor who was either an allogeneic HSCT recipient or a stem cell or donor lymphocyte infusion donor (not recorded which). It is not recorded whose cells these are; they may come from a transplant donor.

CDR3 DNA: TGCAGTGCTAGTGTAGCGGGGCTCCAAGAGACCCAGTACTTC. It is translated as CSASVAGLQETQYF. The chain is built from TRBV20-1 and TRBJ2-5; TRBD2 matches at 8 bases. V shed 3 bases, J shed 1 base, and the junction held 4 bases outside the gene matches. The CDR3 extends over 14 amino acids. Germline values: CDR1 DFQATT, CDR2 SNEGSKA (reference sequence).

V usage is TRBV12-5 and J usage is TRBJ2-2; TRBD2 aligns across 7 bases. V lost 5 bases, J lost 0 bases, and 6 bases stayed unmatched. This CDR3 region has 16 residues. Germline CDR1 LGHNT, CDR2 FRNRAP. This CDR3 reads CASGRGTIPNTGELFF. The CDR3 DNA reads TGTGCTAGTGGTCGAGGGACTATCCCGAACACCGGGGAGCTGTTTTTT.

The V and J genes are TRBV7-2 and TRBJ1-2; D is undetermined. Per the germline V gene, CDR1 is SGHTA and CDR2 is FQGNSA. CDR3 length equals 13 residues. The V and J ends lost 1 base and 8 bases respectively, with 11 bases between them. The CDR3 nucleotides read TGTGCCAGCAGCTTAGGGGGAGGATCCGGCTACACCTTC. This gives the protein CASSLGGGSGYTF.

V is TRBV2 and J is TRBJ2-7; D unclear. V gave up 3 bases and J gave up 3 bases, with 9 bases separating them. Germline V gene sequence: CDR1 SNHLY, CDR2 FYNNEI. The length of the CDR3 is 13 residues. CDR3 region: CASSESGLYEQYF. CDR3 sequence (DNA): TGTGCCAGCAGTGAGTCTGGGCTCTACGAGCAGTACTTC.

The V and J genes are TRBV20-1 and TRBJ2-3, with 8 bases fitting TRBD2. Trimming cost V 4 bases and J 3 bases; bases outside gene matches: 9. The CDR3 has 15 residues. Germline V CDR1 and CDR2: DFQATT, SNEGSKA (reference sequence). The CDR3 bases are TGCAGTGCTACTCGGGGAGCGGGAGCTACAGATACGCAGTATTTT. It yields the protein CSATRGAGATDTQYF.

This rearrangement joins TRBV3-1 to TRBJ2-3; D call uncertain. The ends were cut back, 4 bases at V and 2 bases at J, with 22 bases in the middle. Germline-derived CDR1 and CDR2 are LGHDT and YNNKEL (reference sequence). The CDR3 is made up of 18 amino acids. In DNA form, the CDR3 reads TGTGCCAGCAGCCCGCCCTGGATAATCGGCGACTTCACAGATACGCAGTATTTT. Translation gives CASSPPWIIGDFTDTQYF.

The chain is built from TRBV13 and TRBJ2-1; weak D call: TRBD2 (7 bases). Germline CDR1 reads PRHDT; CDR2 reads FYEKMQ (reference sequence). V dropped 1 base and J dropped 7 bases, with 17 bases sitting between them. The CDR3 has 16 residues. The CDR3 DNA reads as TGTGCCAGCAGCTTAGTATTGTGGGGGGGCCGGAATGAGCAGTTCTTC. Translated, it gives CASSLVLWGGRNEQFF. The full variable domain, completed using reference TRBV13 and TRBJ2-1, is AAGVIQSPRHLIKEKRETATLKCYPIPRHDTVYWYQQGPGQDPQFLISFYEKMQSDKGSIPDRFSAQQFSDYHSELNMSSLELGDSALYFCASSLVLWGGRNEQFFGPGTRLTVL.

This clonotype occurred a few times. The chain couples TRBV10-3 to TRBJ2-7; no clear D. V dropped 4 bases and J dropped 4 bases, with 11 bases sitting between them. Germline-derived CDR1 and CDR2 are ENHRY and SYGVKD. There are 13 residues in the CDR3. The CDR3 DNA reads TGTGCCATCAGTGTGGAGACACAATACGAGCAGTACTTC. The encoded protein is CAISVETQYEQYF.

In DNA, the CDR3 is TGTGCCACCAGCGAGGGGGGATTACAAGAGACCCAGTACTTC. It encodes CATSEGGLQETQYF. The chain uses TRBV15 and TRBJ2-5; D could derive from TRBD1 or TRBD2 (6 bases each). The V and J ends lost 5 bases and 2 bases respectively, with 12 bases between them. This CDR3 has 14 residues. CDR1 and CDR2 (germline): LNHNV, YYDKDF (reference sequence). Combining the CDR3 with reference TRBV15 and TRBJ2-5 gives the whole variable domain DAMVIQNPRYQVTQFGKPVTLSCSQTLNHNVMYWYQQKSSQAPKLLFHYYDKDFNNEADTPDNFQSRRPNTSFCFLDIRSPGLGDTAMYLCATSEGGLQETQYFGPGTRLLVL.

V is TRBV4-3 and J is TRBJ1-4, with D unclear. V was trimmed by 4 bases and J by 0 bases, leaving 15 bases between them. Germline assignment: CDR1 LGHNA and CDR2 YSLEER. The CDR3 covers 17 residues. The CDR3 protein is CASSPLRNSATNEKLFF. The CDR3, as DNA: TGCGCCAGCAGCCCCTTACGGAATTCAGCAACTAATGAAAAACTGTTTTTT.

Ten or more counts support this clonotype. This chain connects TRBV12-3 or TRBV12-4 to TRBJ2-1; TRBD2 agrees at 12 bases. The CDR3 covers 16 residues. The J segment lost 2 bases and the V segment lost 4 bases, leaving 3 bases of the junction unmatched. Here the CDR3 reads CASSSGTSGPYNEQFF. In DNA, the CDR3 is TGTGCCAGCAGTTCGGGGACTAGCGGGCCCTACAATGAGCAGTTCTTC.

Of note for this clonotype: The junction departs from germline at one end; a sequencing error may be responsible. This chain links TRBV7-9 with TRBJ1-1; 7 nucleotides line up with TRBD1. Germline CDR1 and CDR2: SEHNR and FQNEAQ (reference sequence). The CDR3 contains 11 residues. CDR3: CASSPTTGLIF. DNA of the CDR3: TGTGCCAGCAGCCCAACGACAGGGCTGATCTTT.

The chain recombines TRBV27 with TRBJ2-3, with 7 positions matching TRBD1. Germline lookup yields CDR1 MNHEY and CDR2 SMNVEV (reference sequence). This CDR3 has 15 residues. With V trimmed by 6 bases and J by 3 bases, 9 bases remained unmatched. CDR3 protein: CASRRETGLTDTQYF. In nucleotides, the CDR3 is TGTGCCAGCAGGCGCGAGACAGGGCTGACAGATACGCAGTATTTT.

This clonotype occurred a few times. CDR3 in DNA: TGTGCCAGCAGCTTTCTACAGCTCAATGAGCAGTTCTTC. It encodes CASSFLQLNEQFF. The J gene is TRBJ2-1, the V gene TRBV7-9; D call uncertain. V gave up 3 bases and J gave up 6 bases, with 9 bases separating them. Germline lookup yields CDR1 SEHNR and CDR2 FQNEAQ (reference sequence). The CDR3 is 13 amino acids. The full variable domain, its missing parts supplied by reference TRBV7-9 and TRBJ2-1, is DTGVSQNPRHKITKRGQNVTFRCDPISEHNRLYWYRQTLGQGPEFLTYFQNEAQLEKSRLLSDRFSAERPKGSFSTLEIQRTEQGDSAMYLCASSFLQLNEQFFGPGTRLTVL.

V and J are TRBV2 and TRBJ2-2; possibly TRBD1 for D (6 bases). Looked up from germline, CDR1 is SNHLY and CDR2 is FYNNEI. The CDR3 is 15 amino acids. The V and J ends lost 0 bases and 3 bases respectively, with 8 bases between them. The CDR3 DNA is TGTGCCAGCAGTGAAGCGGGGGCCTACACCGGGGAGCTGTTTTTT. Its protein is CASSEAGAYTGELFF. Looking up the rest from reference TRBV2 and TRBJ2-2 gives the full variable domain: EPEVTQTPSHQVTQMGQEVILRCVPISNHLYFYWYRQILGQKVEFLVSFYNNEISEKSEIFDDQFSVERPDGSNFTLKIRSTKLEDSAMYFCASSEAGAYTGELFFGEGSRLTVL.

This chain links TRBV5-1 with TRBJ1-1; TRBD1 matches 7 bases. Germline values: CDR1 SGHRS, CDR2 YFSETQ. The CDR3 extends over 14 amino acids. V shed 2 bases and J 3 bases; nucleotides not matched to a gene: 4. The CDR3 loop reads CASSLGDSHTEAFF. The CDR3 DNA reads TGCGCCAGCAGCTTAGGGGACAGTCACACTGAAGCTTTCTTT.

The chain joins TRBV7-6 to TRBJ1-6, with a tentative D call TRBD1 (5 bases). V was pared by 3 bases and J by 7 bases, with 10 bases between. Germline V gene data show CDR1 as SGHVS and CDR2 as FNYEAQ. The CDR3 is 14 amino acids. CDR3 protein: CASSFGTTNSPLHF. CDR3 nucleotide sequence: TGTGCCAGCAGCTTTGGGACGACGAATTCACCCCTCCACTTT. Looking up the rest from reference TRBV7-6 and TRBJ1-6 gives the full variable domain: GAGVSQSPRYKVTKRGQDVALRCDPISGHVSLYWYRQALGQGPEFLTYFNYEAQQDKSGLPNDRFSAERPEGSISTLTIQRTEQRDSAMYRCASSFGTTNSPLHFGNGTRLTVT.

The V call is TRBV6-5, the J call TRBJ2-2; unclear D gene. This CDR3 has 14 residues. Germline CDR1 MNHEY, CDR2 SVGAGI. V lost 2 bases to trimming and J lost 7 bases, with 11 bases between them. The CDR3 nucleotides are TGTGCCAGCAGTTACCCGACCTCTGGCGGGGAGCTGTTTTTT. This translates into CASSYPTSGGELFF.

This clonotype appeared a few times. The chain couples TRBV27 to TRBJ2-7, with TRBD2 matching 13 bases. After removal of 3 bases from V and 5 bases from J, the junction contained 10 bases not matched to a gene. The germline V gene encodes CDR1 MNHEY and CDR2 SMNVEV (reference sequence). The CDR3 has 17 residues. CDR3 nucleotides: TGTGCCAGCAGTTTCCTGGGACTAGCGGGACGGGGCAACGAGCAGTACTTC. Protein: CASSFLGLAGRGNEQYF.

This clonotype occurred a few times. The genes are TRBV5-1 and TRBJ2-2, with 10 bases aligning to TRBD2. Germline V gives CDR1 SGHRS, CDR2 YFSETQ. The CDR3 has 16 residues. V lost 0 bases and J lost 5; bases outside the gene matches: 4. CDR3 nucleotides: TGCGCCAGCAGCTTGGGAGCGGGAGGGCCAACCGGGGAGCTGTTTTTT. Translation: CASSLGAGGPTGELFF.

This clonotype was observed a few times. The V and J genes are TRBV28 and TRBJ1-3; a possible D gene is TRBD1 (5 bases). The CDR3 has 15 residues. The germline V gene has CDR1 MDHEN and CDR2 SYDVKM. The ends were cut back, 3 bases at V and 4 bases at J, with 13 bases in the middle. In nucleotides, the CDR3 is TGTGCCAGCAGTTTCCGGGGGGTGACGGGAAACACCATATATTTT. Residues: CASSFRGVTGNTIYF.